These T cell receptor beta chains were read from a single sample in a study of CD8 T cells in Susac syndrome. TCRdb passed the immunoSEQ multiplex PCR reads through MiXCR, listing each CDR3 protein once. The sample has some 65,000 distinct CDR3 sequences, approximately 94% seen once. Source material: CD8+ T cells from PBMCs. The receptors stem from a human donor with multiple sclerosis. Both conserved end residues are part of each CDR3. The D gene is left open where the match is weak. Size is omitted from some rows. Given values are once, few, many or a class for expanded clones.

>.|TRBJ2-3|.|TRBV29-1
TGCAGCGTCGAGTCGAACACACCTAGCACAGATACGCAGTATTTT
CSVESNTPSTDTQYF
>TRBD2|TRBJ2-1|.|TRBV5-1
TGCGCCAGCAGCTTGGGGACTAGCGGGAGTCCCCACAATGAGCAGTTCTTC
CASSLGTSGSPHNEQFF
>.|TRBJ2-5|.|TRBV28
TGTGCCAGCGCCCTCATCCAAGAGACCCAGTACTTC
CASALIQETQYF
>TRBD1|TRBJ2-7|.|TRBV9
TGTGCCAGCAGCGTAGGACAGGGGGGTTTCTACGAGCAGTACTTC
CASSVGQGGFYEQYF
>.|TRBJ2-5|.|TRBV6-1
TGTGCCAGCAGTGAAATCACAGGACGACAAGAGACCCAGTACTTC
CASSEITGRQETQYF
>.|TRBJ1-2|.|TRBV7-9
TGTGCCAGCAGCTCCCTCAAAAGGTCGGGGGCGCATAATGGCTACACCTTC
CASSSLKRSGAHNGYTF
>.|TRBJ2-5|.|TRBV27
TGTGCCAGCAGTCATGACCGACAAGAGACCCAGTACTTC
CASSHDRQETQYF
>.|TRBJ2-3|once|TRBV3-1
TGTGCCAGCAGCCAAGATCTGGACTATTCCACAGATACGCAGTATTTT
CASSQDLDYSTDTQYF
>.|TRBJ1-1|.|TRBV30
TGTGCCTTGATTAGGCAGGTGGGCACTGAAGCTTTCTTT
CALIRQVGTEAFF
>TRBD1|TRBJ2-2|.|TRBV9
TGTGCCAGCAGTCCGTTAGTGACAGGGTACACCGGGGAGCTGTTTTTT
CASSPLVTGYTGELFF
>TRBD1|TRBJ1-2|.|TRBV20-1
TGCAGTGCTCCCGAAGCCCGGGACAGTAACTATGGCTACACCTTC
CSAPEARDSNYGYTF
>.|TRBJ1-6|.|TRBV15
TGTGCCACCAGCAGTTCCTCGGGGGGGGAATATAATTCACCCCTCCACTTT
CATSSSSGGEYNSPLHF
>.|TRBJ2-7|few|TRBV12-3/TRBV12-4
TGTGCCAGCAGTTTAGCTGGGTCCGAGCAGTACTTC
CASSLAGSEQYF
>.|TRBJ2-7|.|TRBV7-9
TGTGCCGAGTCGGGAGACTACGAGCAGTACTTC
CAESGDYEQYF
>.|TRBJ2-3|.|TRBV15
TGTGCCACCAGCATGGACGCAACCACAGATACGCAGTATTTT
CATSMDATTDTQYF
>.|TRBJ2-7|.|TRBV7-9
TGTGCCAGCAGGCCCGGGACGGGTGTGGACGAGCAGTACTTC
CASRPGTGVDEQYF
>TRBD1|TRBJ1-2|.|TRBV27
TGTGCCAGCAGTTCTACCCTGACAGGGGACGGCTACACCTTC
CASSSTLTGDGYTF
>TRBD1|TRBJ2-7|.|TRBV29-1
TGCAGCGTTGTTCAGGGACAGCCCTACGAGCAGTACTTC
CSVVQGQPYEQYF
>TRBD1|TRBJ2-7|.|TRBV28
TGTGCCAGCAGTTTATCTACCGGGACAGGGGGCACCCTCCTCGAGCAGTACTTC
CASSLSTGTGGTLLEQYF
>.|TRBJ2-5|.|TRBV3-1
TGTGCCAGCAGCCAAGAGGCAGAAGAGACCCAGTACTTC
CASSQEAEETQYF
>.|TRBJ2-5|.|TRBV20-1
TGCAGTGCTAGAGATCTGTCAGACCAAGAGACCCAGTACTTC
CSARDLSDQETQYF
>.|TRBJ2-7|.|TRBV5-7
TGTGCCAGCAGCTTCGGCAGGGACGGGTCCAACGAGCAGTACTTC
CASSFGRDGSNEQYF
>TRBD2|TRBJ2-1|.|TRBV2
TGTGCCAGCAGTGAAAAGACTAGCGGCAGGGAGCAGTTCTTC
CASSEKTSGREQFF
>TRBD2|TRBJ2-1|once|TRBV13
TGTGCCAGCAGCTCCTCCGCTAGCGGGGGGGCCCATGAGCAGTTCTTC
CASSSSASGGAHEQFF
>TRBD2|TRBJ2-7|.|TRBV29-1
TGCAGCGTTGAATGGGTTAGCGGGAGGTTAACCTACGAGCAGTACTTC
CSVEWVSGRLTYEQYF
>TRBD1|TRBJ2-7|once|TRBV9
TGTGCCAGCAGCGTAGGAGGGACAGCACCCGAGCAGTACTTC
CASSVGGTAPEQYF
>TRBD1|TRBJ2-1|.|TRBV27
TGTGCCAGCAGTTTAGGGGACAGGTTCAATGAGCAGTTCTTC
CASSLGDRFNEQFF
>TRBD2|TRBJ2-1|.|TRBV20-1
TGCAGTGCTAGAGCCCCTAGCGGGAGTAATGAGCAGTTCTTC
CSARAPSGSNEQFF
>.|TRBJ2-6|.|TRBV2
TGTGCCAGCAGCCTGACAAGGAACTCTGGGGCCAACGTCCTGACTTTC
CASSLTRNSGANVLTF
>.|TRBJ1-2|.|TRBV6-5
TGTGCCAGCAGTAGGGACCGAGGCTATGGCTACACCTTC
CASSRDRGYGYTF
>TRBD1|TRBJ2-5|.|TRBV24-1
TGTGCCACCAGAGGACAGGCCCAAGAGACCCAGTACTTC
CATRGQAQETQYF
>.|TRBJ2-7|.|TRBV30
TGTGCCTGGAGTGTAAGTCCGACCTACGAGCAGTACTTC
CAWSVSPTYEQYF
>.|TRBJ2-5|.|TRBV7-2
TGTGCCAGCACCTTACTAGGCCAAGAGACCCAGTACTTC
CASTLLGQETQYF
>.|TRBJ1-5|once|TRBV15
TGTGCCACCAGCAGAGATACGAGCAATCAGCCCCAGCATTTT
CATSRDTSNQPQHF
>TRBD1|TRBJ2-7|.|TRBV4-3
TGCGCCAGCAGCCAGGATAGGGACAGCTCCTACGAGCAGTACTTC
CASSQDRDSSYEQYF
>.|TRBJ2-7|.|TRBV30
TGTGCCTGGAGTGTGGGGCAGGGCTACGAGCAGTACTTC
CAWSVGQGYEQYF
>TRBD1|TRBJ1-1|.|TRBV25-1
TGTGCCAGCAGCCCGGGACAGCGGAACACTGAAGCTTTCTTT
CASSPGQRNTEAFF
>.|TRBJ2-7|.|TRBV7-9
TGTGCCAGCAGCTCCCCCATGGGCTCCTACGAGCAGTACTTC
CASSSPMGSYEQYF
>TRBD2|TRBJ2-4|.|TRBV28
TGTGCCAGCATTTCCACTCCGGGACTAGCGGATAACTTAGCCAAAAACATTCAGTACTTC
CASISTPGLADNLAKNIQYF
>.|TRBJ1-2|.|TRBV19
TGTGCCTGCTATGGTGTAACTTTCGCCACCTATGGCTACACCTTC
CACYGVTFATYGYTF
>.|TRBJ1-1|.|TRBV7-9
TGTGCCAGCAGCCCGACGGACGTGATGAACACTGAAGCTTTCTTT
CASSPTDVMNTEAFF
>.|TRBJ1-2|.|TRBV6-5
TGTGCCAGCAGTTATGGAGGGGCCAACTATGGCTACACCTTC
CASSYGGANYGYTF
>.|TRBJ2-5|.|TRBV20-1
TGCAGTGCCATGTCGGGGGAGACCCAGTACTTC
CSAMSGETQYF
>.|TRBJ2-5|.|TRBV4-1
TGCGCCAGCAGCCAAGAGGCCCAAGAGACCCAGTACTTC
CASSQEAQETQYF
>.|TRBJ1-2|.|TRBV9
TGTGCCAGCGGTGACAGCGTGGACTATGGCTACACCTTC
CASGDSVDYGYTF
>.|TRBJ1-2|.|TRBV11-2
TGTGCCAGCAGCTTCGGACACCTGGTTAGCTACACCTTC
CASSFGHLVSYTF
>.|TRBJ2-2|.|TRBV5-1
TGCGCCAGCAACGTGCAGATTCCGCAGAACACCGGGGAGCTGTTTTTT
CASNVQIPQNTGELFF
>.|TRBJ2-7|.|TRBV29-1
TGCAGCGTTCTCATCGGGGACTTTCCCTACGAGCAGTACTTC
CSVLIGDFPYEQYF
>.|TRBJ1-1|once|TRBV9
TGTGCCAGCAGCGTAGGGGGCGCGAGGAACACTGAAGCTTTCTTT
CASSVGGARNTEAFF
>TRBD2|TRBJ2-7|.|TRBV20-1
TGCAGTGCTGACGGGGGGAGCTCCTACGAGCAGTACTTC
CSADGGSSYEQYF